Detailed here is one TCR beta chain. The data were obtained in a study of blood T cell repertoires in COVID-19. Across the study: Sources were T cells, B-cell-depleted T cells, or PBMCs; the material itself was cDNA or gDNA.

Original handling: Researchers report that nucleated cell counts were estimated from reference gene primer amplification. Assay used: immunoSEQ multiplex PCR; TCRdb lists only in-frame clones, some missing. That table gives V, J and clone size, and the DNA gave D and trimming. The repertoire holds approximately 120,000 clones, with 85% to 90% as singletons. The CDR3 covers 14 residues. The germline V gene has CDR1 SGHDT and CDR2 YYEEEE. V lost 1 base and J lost 7, with 11 bases in between. Sequencing input: peripheral blood. This TCR derives from a human donor in a cohort sampled during active COVID-19. The rearrangement joins TRBV5-6 to TRBJ1-4; perhaps TRBD1 as D (6 bases). CDR3 nucleotides: TGTGCCAGCAGCTTGCCAGGGGCGGGTGAAAAACTGTTTTTT. Its protein product is CASSLPGAGEKLFF. The full variable domain, its missing parts supplied by reference TRBV5-6 and TRBJ1-4, is DAGVTQSPTHLIKTRGQQVTLRCSPKSGHDTVSWYQQALGQGPQFIFQYYEEEERQRGNFPDRFSGHQFPNYSSELNVNALLLGDSALYLCASSLPGAGEKLFFGSGTQLSVL.